Listed here is a single T cell receptor beta chain. The CDR3 extends over 15 amino acids. Losses at the gene ends were 0 bases for V and 3 bases for J; bases not matched to a gene: 4. CDR1 SGHNT and CDR2 YYREEE come from the germline V gene (reference sequence). Original analysis: Quantification of nucleated cells was approximated via reference gene primer amplification. Clones were sequenced by immunoSEQ multiplex PCR, and TCRdb holds only the in-frame ones, with some missing. From that table come the V and J calls and clone size; the DNA was used to work out D and trimming. The table has under 150,000 clones, just under 90% seen once. The data belong to a study of blood T cell repertoires in COVID-19. Study overall: Samples taken during acute and convalescent COVID-19 were collected in the United States, Italy and Spain. Sample material is recorded as cDNA or gDNA derived from T cells, B-cell-depleted T cells, or PBMCs.

The chain is built from TRBV5-4 and TRBJ2-5; 8 bases map to TRBD1. The receptor was derived from a woman in her thirties or forties with acute or convalescent COVID-19. Sequenced material: peripheral blood. The CDR3 sequence is CASSLDPGGEETQYF. The CDR3 nucleotides read TGTGCCAGCAGCTTGGACCCAGGGGGCGAAGAGACCCAGTACTTC.